This T cell receptor beta chain stems from a study of shared clonotypes between healthy human individuals. In the study overall: Donors had three CD4 naive, three CD4 memory, two CD8 naive and one CD8 memory plate apiece.

The naive CD8 fraction comprised CD45RO-negative cells positively selected for CCR7 and excluded terminally differentiated effector memory CD45RA+ cells. Regarding the study as a whole: Shared clonotypes across all four donors exceeded non-shared ones in generation probability. Larger richness was generally estimated for naive than memory subsets.

Remarks on this clone: What it binds is not known.

The CDR3 spans 15 residues. V lost 4 bases and J 0 bases, leaving 13 bases between the germline ends. Germline V gene sequence: CDR1 SGHAT, CDR2 FQNNGV. Original handling: Filtering differed, since immunoSEQ gave only junction sequences and no quality scores. Sequencing used immunoSEQ multiplex PCR; TCRdb keeps in-frame clones, though not all of them. V, J and clone size derive from that table, while D and trimming were established from the DNA sequence. The sample holds 1.5 million to 2.5 million clones, roughly 94% seen once. The TCR comes from a young man in good health. The specimen sequenced was naive CD8+ T cells sorted from blood. This chain links TRBV11-2 with TRBJ2-7; D is perhaps TRBD2 (6 bases). This chain's CDR3 is CASSSAGYLSYEQYF. In DNA, the CDR3 is TGTGCCAGCAGCTCCGCGGGGTATCTCTCCTACGAGCAGTACTTC.